Sequencing of this T cell receptor (beta chain) was carried out in a study of cytomegalovirus exposure and HLA in healthy donors. This clone was detected only a few times. Amplification used 60 Vbeta primers and 13 Jbeta primers. The assay was immunoSEQ multiplex PCR, and TCRdb's table has in-frame clones only and misses some. This table holds 150,000 to 180,000 clones, 79% found once. Germline V gene sequence: CDR1 LGHNT, CDR2 FRNRAP. With V trimmed by 7 bases and J by 0 bases, 4 bases remained unmatched. The CDR3 runs to 14 residues. The rearrangement joins TRBV12-5 to TRBJ2-3; 7 nucleotides agree with TRBD2. What was sequenced was PBMCs. This TCR was recovered from a man aged 25-45 years in good health and CMV-seropositive. The CDR3 coding sequence is TGTGCTAGTGCCTCTAGCGGAAGCACAGATACGCAGTATTTT. It yields the protein CASASSGSTDTQYF.